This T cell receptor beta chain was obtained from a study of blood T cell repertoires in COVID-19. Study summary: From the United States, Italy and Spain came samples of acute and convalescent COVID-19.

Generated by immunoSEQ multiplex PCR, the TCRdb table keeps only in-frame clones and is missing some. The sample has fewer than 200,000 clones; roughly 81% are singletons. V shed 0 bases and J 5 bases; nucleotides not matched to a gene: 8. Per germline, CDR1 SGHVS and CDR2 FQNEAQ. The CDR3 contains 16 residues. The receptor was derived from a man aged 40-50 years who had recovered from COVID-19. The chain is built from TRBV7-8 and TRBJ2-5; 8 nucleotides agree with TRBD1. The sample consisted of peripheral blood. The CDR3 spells CASSLALGQGSETQYF. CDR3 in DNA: TGTGCCAGCAGCTTAGCGCTCGGACAGGGCTCCGAGACCCAGTACTTC.